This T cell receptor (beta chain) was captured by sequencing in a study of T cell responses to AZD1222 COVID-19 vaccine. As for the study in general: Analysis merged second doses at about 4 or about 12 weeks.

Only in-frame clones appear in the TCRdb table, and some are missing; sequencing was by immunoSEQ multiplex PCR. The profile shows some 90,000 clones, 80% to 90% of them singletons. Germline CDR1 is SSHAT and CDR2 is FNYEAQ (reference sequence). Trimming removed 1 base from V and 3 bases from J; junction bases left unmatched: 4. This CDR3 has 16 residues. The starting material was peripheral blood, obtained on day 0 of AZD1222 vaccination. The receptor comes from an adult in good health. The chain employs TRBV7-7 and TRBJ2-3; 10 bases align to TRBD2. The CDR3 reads CASSLGASGSTDTQYF. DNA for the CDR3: TGTGCCAGCAGCTTAGGGGCTAGCGGGAGTACAGATACGCAGTATTTT.